This T cell receptor beta chain was sequenced for a study of shared clonotypes between healthy human individuals. Across the whole study: The donors, two women and three men, were aged 18 to 49.

Positive CCR7 selection of CD45RO-negative cells yielded the naive CD8 cells, and terminally differentiated effector memory CD45RA+ cells were excluded. TCRdb keeps only in-frame clones here, not all; method: immunoSEQ multiplex PCR. The sample contains approximately 2,000,000 clones, around 95% of which appear only once. To note about this clone: One end of the junction fails to match germline, which may point to a read error.

The CDR3 has 13 residues. The V gene's germline CDR1 is MDHEN and CDR2 SYDVKM. Sequenced: naive CD8+ T cells from PBMCs. The genes are TRBV28 and TRBJ2-5; perhaps TRBD2 as D (5 bases). The sequence came from a man in his late teens or twenties in good health. Some clones in this sample may be carry-over from other donors' samples. The CDR3 sequence is CASSLSTLLGSHF. The DNA of the CDR3 is TGTGCCAGCAGTTTATCCACCTTACTAGGGTCCCACTTC.